This T cell receptor (beta chain) was profiled in a study of molecular identifiers for immune sequencing clone quantification. Regarding the study as a whole: Beyond 20 RNA copies, clones held over 99% of effector molecules, compared with under 1% in naive cells.

Bulk TCR libraries used previously described methods and listed TCR primers. TCRdb reprocessed the PCR reads with MiXCR, giving one entry per CDR3 protein. Altogether 300,000 to 400,000 distinct CDR3 sequences are present, roughly 24% being singletons, with the ten largest covering roughly 0.7%. Worth noting for this clonotype: The antigen is undetermined.

Germline V lookup: CDR1 SEHNR, CDR2 FQNEAQ (reference sequence). The CDR3 runs to 15 residues. V was trimmed by 5 bases and J by 0 bases, leaving 13 bases between them. The V and J genes are TRBV7-9 and TRBJ1-1; D is undetermined. The sequence derives from a human donor in good health. Some libraries in this study had Jurkat cell RNA spiked in. The source material was naive CD8+ T cells from blood, with Jurkat cell RNA spiked in. Subset here: FACS-sorted CD8+CD4-CCR7+CD45RA+ naive T cells. CDR3 sequence reads: CASSPPGSVNTEAFF. The CDR3, as DNA: TGTGCCAGCAGCCCTCCCGGCAGTGTGAACACTGAAGCTTTCTTT.